Detailed here is one T cell receptor beta chain. This may stem from a read error, because a much larger clone lies one nucleotide away. The record originates from a study of shared clonotypes between healthy human individuals. V gave up 5 bases and J gave up 7 bases, with 15 bases separating them. This CDR3 region has 13 residues. Germline CDR1 is GTSNPN and CDR2 is SVGIG (reference sequence). TCRdb's copy holds only in-frame clones and misses some; the assay was immunoSEQ multiplex PCR. The table shows roughly 1,100,000 clones, with around 74% occurring only once. Material for sequencing was memory CD4+ T cells sorted from blood. This sample's subset: CD45RA-negative fraction. The receptor's source is a man between 18 and 35 years old in good health. The J gene is TRBJ1-5, the V gene TRBV30; D is unresolved. CDR3 nucleotide sequence: TGTGCCTGGGGTGAGAAGGGTCTCCAGCCCCAGCATTTT. Translated: CAWGEKGLQPQHF.